The 29 T cell receptor beta chains presented below share a single source sample, sequenced in a study of cytomegalovirus exposure and HLA in healthy donors. PCR amplification relied on 60 Vbeta primers (plus 13 Jbeta primers). The method was immunoSEQ multiplex PCR; TCRdb's version includes in-frame clones alone and lacks a portion of them. The sample lists 45,000 to 70,000 clones; just under 85% were seen once. The specimen sequenced was PBMCs. These receptors were obtained from a man in his fifties or sixties in good health and CMV-seronegative.

Only one count was recorded for this clone. J is TRBJ1-1 and V is TRBV11-2, with TRBD1 identical over 8 bases. V gave up 5 bases and J gave up 10 bases; unmatched junction bases: 15. The CDR3 has 15 residues. Germline V gene sequence: CDR1 SGHAT, CDR2 FQNNGV. In DNA form, the CDR3 reads TGTGCCAGCAGCCTCGAATTGGGACAGGCCCGCGGAGCTTTCTTT. The encoded protein is CASSLELGQARGAFF.

The rearrangement links TRBV5-4 to TRBJ2-1; 7 bases align to TRBD2. V shed 0 bases and J 4 bases; nucleotides not matched to a gene: 7. Germline V gene lookup returns CDR1 SGHNT and CDR2 YYREEE (reference sequence). The CDR3 covers 16 residues. The CDR3 reads CASSLEGRGRYNEQFF. DNA of the CDR3: TGTGCCAGCAGCTTGGAGGGGAGGGGTAGGTACAATGAGCAGTTCTTC.

This rearrangement joins TRBV9 to TRBJ1-1; 8 bases map to TRBD1. V lost 3 bases and J lost 4; bases outside the gene matches: 5. Per the germline V gene, CDR1 is SGDLS and CDR2 is YYNGEE. The CDR3 extends over 14 amino acids. The CDR3 sequence: CASSGQGLATEAFF. CDR3 nucleotide sequence: TGTGCCAGCAGCGGACAGGGGTTGGCCACTGAAGCTTTCTTT.

The chain couples TRBV6-5 to TRBJ2-7, with D possibly matching TRBD1 (6 bases). The germline V gene encodes CDR1 MNHEY and CDR2 SVGAGI. V was pared by 8 bases and J by 5 bases, with 19 bases between. The CDR3 extends over 14 amino acids. CDR3 protein: CASAVSRGAHEQYF. The CDR3 nucleotides are TGTGCCAGCGCTGTTTCCAGGGGCGCCCACGAGCAGTACTTC.

The CDR3 is CASSLFRSRESNEQFF. The CDR3 nucleotides are TGTGCCAGCAGCTTATTTCGAAGTAGAGAATCGAATGAGCAGTTCTTC. This chain joins TRBV7-8 and TRBJ2-1; no definite D call. Trimming cost V 2 bases and J 7 bases, with 18 bases left between them. The CDR3 is 16 amino acids. Per germline, CDR1 SGHVS and CDR2 FQNEAQ.

The chain recombines TRBV18 with TRBJ1-1; TRBD1 agrees at 9 bases. Looked up from germline, CDR1 is KGHSH and CDR2 is LQKENI. The length of the CDR3 is 15 residues. V lost 2 bases and J lost 0; bases outside the gene matches: 1. The CDR3 nucleotides are TGTGCCAGCTCACCAGGGACAGGGATGAACACTGAAGCTTTCTTT. This sequence encodes CASSPGTGMNTEAFF.

The V call is TRBV4-3, the J call TRBJ2-3, with TRBD1 identical over 7 bases. Germline CDR1 reads LGHNA; CDR2 reads YSLEER. V dropped 7 bases and J dropped 6; count of bases not matched to a gene: 13. This CDR3 comprises 15 residues. CDR3 region: CASKVDRTSRDTQYF. The CDR3 DNA is TGCGCCAGCAAGGTGGACAGGACCTCCCGGGATACGCAGTATTTT.

This clone turned up a few times. CDR3 region: CASSKGSGQGGNTIYF. The DNA for the CDR3 is TGTGCCAGCAGCAAAGGGTCGGGACAGGGAGGAAACACCATATATTTT. The rearrangement uses TRBV6-6 and TRBJ1-3; 9 bases map to TRBD1. The CDR3 loop spans 16 amino acids. CDR1 MNHNY and CDR2 SVGAGI come from the germline V gene (reference sequence). Trimming at V came to 6 bases and at J to 4 bases, leaving 10 bases not matched to a gene.

V usage is TRBV5-6 and J usage is TRBJ2-7; D is possibly TRBD2 (5 bases). Trimming left V 4 bases short and J 6 bases short, with 11 bases between. CDR1 and CDR2 (germline): SGHDT, YYEEEE. The CDR3 runs 12 residues. The CDR3 here is CASSLRRGEQYF. The CDR3 DNA is TGTGCCAGCAGCCTTAGACGGGGCGAGCAGTACTTC.

This clone was seen once. The rearrangement links TRBV12-5 to TRBJ1-1; 8 bases match TRBD1. J was trimmed by 9 bases and V by 4 bases; bases with no gene match: 7. CDR1 and CDR2 from the germline V gene are LGHNT and FRNRAP. This CDR3 region has 13 residues. CDR3 amino acids: CASGSTGVGQAFF. CDR3 DNA sequence: TGTGCTAGTGGTTCGACAGGGGTCGGGCAAGCTTTCTTT. The entire variable domain, with the rest obtained from reference TRBV12-5 and TRBJ1-1, is as follows: DARVTQTPRHKVTEMGQEVTMRCQPILGHNTVFWYRQTMMQGLELLAYFRNRAPLDDSGMPKDRFSAEMPDATLATLKIQPSEPRDSAVYFCASGSTGVGQAFFGQGTRLTVV.

This clone was counted a few times. This chain uses TRBV6-5 with TRBJ2-6, with 8 bases that match TRBD1. Germline V CDR1 and CDR2: MNHEY, SVGAGI. The CDR3 is made up of 14 amino acids. Unmatched junction bases numbered 11, after V lost 7 bases and J lost 12 bases. CDR3 DNA sequence: TGTGCCAGCACCTCAGGGGGCGGGTACGGCGTCCTGACTTTC. Protein product: CASTSGGGYGVLTF.

This clone has just a few counts. The V and J genes are TRBV5-6 and TRBJ2-7, with D perhaps matching TRBD1 (5 bases). The CDR3 sequence is 15 residues long. V lost 0 bases and J lost 0, with 10 bases in between. Germline CDR1 is SGHDT and CDR2 is YYEEEE. The CDR3: CASSLEQGLSYEQYF. The CDR3 DNA sequence: TGTGCCAGCAGCTTGGAGCAGGGCCTCTCCTACGAGCAGTACTTC.

V and J are TRBV6-5 and TRBJ1-2; 9 nucleotides agree with TRBD1. The CDR3 extends over 12 amino acids. Trimming cost V 6 bases and J 7 bases; bases outside gene matches: 3. CDR1 is MNHEY and CDR2 is SVGAGI in the germline V gene. The CDR3 region is CASSRDRVGYTF. The CDR3, as DNA: TGTGCCAGCAGCCGGGACAGGGTTGGCTACACCTTC.

This clone was observed once. The chain joins TRBV7-9 to TRBJ2-5, with D possibly matching TRBD2 (5 bases). The length of the CDR3 is 14 residues. Germline V gene lookup returns CDR1 SEHNR and CDR2 FQNEAQ (reference sequence). Trimming removed 4 bases from V and 0 bases from J, with 9 bases in between. CDR3 protein: CASSSQRYQETQYF. CDR3 nucleotide sequence: TGTGCCAGCAGCTCCCAGCGGTACCAAGAGACCCAGTACTTC.

This clone was seen a few times. The rearrangement joins TRBV11-2 to TRBJ1-2; possibly TRBD1 for D (6 bases). Germline CDR1 is SGHAT and CDR2 is FQNNGV. V was cut by 6 bases and J by 8 bases, with 19 bases left in between. This CDR3 is 14 amino acids long. As DNA, the CDR3 is TGTGCCAGCAGGCCGATCTCGCGGGGGCTCGGCTACACCTTC. This encodes CASRPISRGLGYTF.

The V gene is TRBV7-9, the J gene TRBJ2-7, with TRBD1 as a possible D gene (6 bases). From germline, CDR1 is SEHNR and CDR2 FQNEAQ (reference sequence). This CDR3 spans 14 amino acids. V was cut by 5 bases and J by 4 bases, with 15 bases left in between. This CDR3 is CASSPSTGSYEQYF. The CDR3 bases are TGTGCCAGCAGCCCATCTACAGGGTCTTACGAGCAGTACTTC.

The chain links TRBV5-1 to TRBJ1-3; D is possibly TRBD1 (6 bases). Germline V gene sequence: CDR1 SGHRS, CDR2 YFSETQ. V lost 4 bases and J 0 bases, leaving 14 bases between the germline ends. The length of the CDR3 is 16 residues. CDR3 DNA sequence: TGCGCCAGCAGCCCTGCGACAGGAAACTCTGGAAACACCATATATTTT. It encodes CASSPATGNSGNTIYF.

V gene TRBV30 combines with J gene TRBJ2-7; D is uncertain. Germline CDR1 is GTSNPN and CDR2 is SVGIG (reference sequence). V was trimmed by 4 bases and J by 4 bases, leaving 17 bases between them. The CDR3 is made up of 14 amino acids. This CDR3 is CAWNSVEDLYEQYF. The DNA for the CDR3 is TGTGCCTGGAATTCGGTAGAAGATTTATACGAGCAGTACTTC.

The genes are TRBV5-1 and TRBJ1-4; the match to TRBD1 covers 7 bases. CDR1 is SGHRS and CDR2 is YFSETQ in the germline V gene. The length of the CDR3 is 15 residues. V trimming: 4 bases; J trimming: 10 bases; junction bases outside the gene matches: 13. CDR3 sequence (DNA): TGCGCCAGCAGCCAGGGGGATGGCCCAGGGGGAAAACTGTTTTTT. Translated: CASSQGDGPGGKLFF.

The chain joins TRBV5-7 to TRBJ2-1, with 11 bases fitting TRBD2. TRBV5-7 is placed among ORFs of uncertain function. J lost 9 bases, V lost 2 bases, and 4 bases had no gene match. The CDR3 loop spans 14 amino acids. The CDR3 spells CASSFSGGDLEQFF. In nucleotides, the CDR3 is TGTGCCAGCAGCTTTAGCGGGGGGGATCTTGAGCAGTTCTTC.

The chain combines TRBV6-5 with TRBJ1-3; D is uncertain. Trimming pared 6 bases from V and 0 bases from J, leaving 6 bases between. CDR3 length: 13 amino acids. Germline CDR1 MNHEY, CDR2 SVGAGI. This CDR3 is CASSRDSGNTIYF. CDR3 bases: TGTGCCAGCAGCCGCGACTCTGGAAACACCATATATTTT.

The chain is built from TRBV7-6 and TRBJ2-1; no definite D call. CDR1 is SGHVS and CDR2 is FNYEAQ in the germline V gene. Deletions cut 2 bases from V and 4 bases from J, with 6 bases between. The CDR3 loop spans 13 amino acids. The DNA for the CDR3 is TGTGCCAGCAGCTTAACGGTGTACAATGAGCAGTTCTTC. As protein: CASSLTVYNEQFF.

This clone was seen once. The rearrangement uses TRBV28 and TRBJ2-7; tentatively, D is TRBD2 (6 bases). The CDR3 is 13 residues long. The germline V gene has CDR1 MDHEN and CDR2 SYDVKM. V lost 7 bases to trimming and J lost 3 bases, with 13 bases between them. DNA of the CDR3: TGTGCCAGCATGGAGGGGATTAACTACGAGCAGTACTTC. It specifies CASMEGINYEQYF.

This chain connects TRBV11-2 to TRBJ2-3, with 9 bases that match TRBD1. V trimming: 6 bases; J trimming: 2 bases; junction bases outside the gene matches: 12. CDR3 length: 17 amino acids. CDR1 and CDR2 from the germline V gene are SGHAT and FQNNGV. CDR3 amino acids: CASRTSGTGIYTDTQYF. DNA for the CDR3: TGTGCCAGCAGGACCTCCGGGACAGGGATTTACACAGATACGCAGTATTTT.

This clone was seen just once. V gene TRBV30 combines with J gene TRBJ1-5; 7 bases align to TRBD1. The CDR3 totals 18 residues. V lost 0 bases and J lost 0; bases outside the gene matches: 11. The germline V gene has CDR1 GTSNPN and CDR2 SVGIG (reference sequence). The CDR3 is CAWSVSGGWAYSNQPQHF. As DNA, the CDR3 is TGTGCCTGGAGTGTCTCAGGGGGATGGGCCTATAGCAATCAGCCCCAGCATTTT.

This clone has only a few counts. The same CDR3 can be traced to other DNA sequences in this sample. CDR3 protein: CSVIGGAGEQYF. In nucleotides, the CDR3 is TGCAGCGTTATAGGGGGGGCTGGCGAGCAGTACTTC. V gene TRBV29-1 combines with J gene TRBJ2-7; TRBD2 is a possible D gene (7 bases). Looked up from germline, CDR1 is SQVTM and CDR2 is ANQGSEA. This CDR3 has 12 amino acids. Trimming removed 5 bases at V and 6 bases at J, with 14 bases between.

This chain joins TRBV5-1 and TRBJ2-1, with 9 bases matching TRBD1. V lost 5 bases to trimming and J lost 5 bases; unmatched junction nucleotides: 11. This CDR3 comprises 16 residues. Per germline, CDR1 SGHRS and CDR2 YFSETQ. The CDR3, as DNA: TGCGCCAGCAGTCCAACTACAGGGGGCTGGGACAATGAGCAGTTCTTC. Encoded protein: CASSPTTGGWDNEQFF.

This chain joins TRBV5-6 and TRBJ1-4, with D unresolved. The CDR3 is 14 residues long. CDR1 SGHDT and CDR2 YYEEEE come from the germline V gene. V dropped 0 bases and J dropped 5 bases, with 8 bases sitting between them. The CDR3 protein is CASSLGLLNEKLFF. The DNA of the CDR3 is TGTGCCAGCAGCTTGGGTTTGTTAAATGAAAAACTGTTTTTT.

The CDR3 DNA follows: TGCGCCAGCAGTGACCATGACAGGGGGGATACGCAGTATTTT. Encoded protein: CASSDHDRGDTQYF. V gene TRBV10-1 combines with J gene TRBJ2-3, with 9 bases aligning to TRBD1. This CDR3 spans 14 amino acids. The V gene end was trimmed by 3 bases and the J gene end by 6 bases; junction bases not matched to a gene: 4. Germline CDR1 WNHNN, CDR2 SYGVQD (reference sequence).